The 21 T cell receptor beta chains given below trace back to one sample, sequenced in a study of T cells after yellow fever vaccination. One entry per CDR3 protein, called by TCRdb with MiXCR from the 5' RACE reads. The data show about 340,000 distinct CDR3 sequences, around 12% seen once. The specimen comprised CD4+ T cells sorted from PBMCs, sampled 15 days after the yellow fever booster vaccination. These receptors originate from a man younger than 30 who received the YFV17D yellow fever vaccine.

This chain links TRBV27 with TRBJ2-7, with 9 bases fitting TRBD1. The germline V gene encodes CDR1 MNHEY and CDR2 SMNVEV (reference sequence). V dropped 4 bases and J dropped 3; count of bases not matched to a gene: 7. The CDR3 consists of 15 residues. CDR3 nucleotide sequence: TGTGCCAGCAGTTCTCGTCCGGGACAGGGCTACGAGCAGTACTTC. The encoded protein is CASSSRPGQGYEQYF.

V gene TRBV6-2 or TRBV6-3 combines with J gene TRBJ2-7; D is uncertain. This CDR3 has 13 residues. V was shortened by 6 bases and J by 1 base, with 10 bases between the two germline ends. Looked up from germline, CDR1 is MNHEY and CDR2 is SVGEGT. The CDR3 DNA reads as TGTGCCAGCAGCACCAGGATTTCCTACGAGCAGTACTTC. Protein product: CASSTRISYEQYF.

V gene TRBV6-1 combines with J gene TRBJ1-2; D unclear. This CDR3 spans 14 amino acids. Germline CDR1 is MNHNS and CDR2 is SASEGT. V was trimmed by 0 bases and J by 5 bases, leaving 10 bases between them. This CDR3 is CASSEAGYGYGYTF. The DNA of the CDR3 is TGTGCCAGCAGTGAAGCGGGGTACGGGTATGGCTACACCTTC.

This chain's CDR3 is CASSQGVGQTYEQYF. CDR3 nucleotides: TGTGCCAGCAGCCAAGGGGTTGGACAGACCTACGAGCAGTACTTC. The V gene is TRBV4-2, the J gene TRBJ2-7, with D possibly matching TRBD1 (6 bases). Germline V CDR1 and CDR2: LGHNA, YNFKEQ. The germline V and J ends were trimmed by 1 base and 2 bases, with 12 bases remaining between them. The CDR3 sequence is 15 residues long.

This clonotype has a count of ten or more. V is TRBV4-3 and J is TRBJ2-4, with 13 positions matching TRBD2. CDR1 and CDR2 (germline): LGHNA, YSLEER. The ends lost 0 bases at V and 2 bases at J; junction bases unmatched: 4. The CDR3 contains 18 residues. This CDR3 is CASSQDGGLAGPKNIQYF. Here the CDR3 DNA reads TGCGCCAGCAGCCAAGATGGGGGACTAGCGGGGCCCAAAAACATTCAGTACTTC.

The V call is TRBV12-5, the J call TRBJ2-6; D not certain. The length of the CDR3 is 16 residues. Per germline, CDR1 LGHNT and CDR2 FRNRAP. Trimming took 4 bases from V and 0 from J, leaving 10 bases between them. For the CDR3, the DNA is TGTGCTAGTGGTTATGCGGCAGACTCTGGGGCCAACGTCCTGACTTTC. This gives the protein CASGYAADSGANVLTF. Complete variable domain (other parts from reference TRBV12-5 and TRBJ2-6): DARVTQTPRHKVTEMGQEVTMRCQPILGHNTVFWYRQTMMQGLELLAYFRNRAPLDDSGMPKDRFSAEMPDATLATLKIQPSEPRDSAVYFCASGYAADSGANVLTFGAGSRLTVL.

The gene calls are TRBV27 and TRBJ1-6, with no clear D. From germline, CDR1 is MNHEY and CDR2 SMNVEV (reference sequence). V was cut by 3 bases and J by 0 bases, with 9 bases left in between. There are 16 residues in the CDR3. The CDR3 region is CASSFMRSSYNSPLHF. CDR3 bases: TGTGCCAGCAGTTTCATGCGTAGCTCCTATAATTCACCCCTCCACTTT.

This clonotype was observed many times. This chain links TRBV29-1 with TRBJ2-1, with D uncertain. Germline V gene sequence: CDR1 SQVTM, CDR2 ANQGSEA. V was pared by 4 bases and J by 8 bases, with 12 bases between. The CDR3 extends over 12 amino acids. CDR3 coding DNA: TGCAGCGTTGGGCCTCGGAGCGATGAGCAGTTCTTC. Translating gives CSVGPRSDEQFF.

This clonotype was seen a handful of times. This chain joins TRBV10-3 and TRBJ1-2; D is unclear. The CDR3 length is 13 residues. V was pared by 3 bases and J by 4 bases, with 9 bases between. The germline gives CDR1 ENHRY, CDR2 SYGVKD. CDR3 DNA: TGTGCCATCAGTGAAGGGTCAGGCTATGGCTACACCTTC. Translated: CAISEGSGYGYTF.

The CDR3 region is CASSQIAGGSTDTQYF. The DNA for the CDR3 is TGTGCCAGCAGCCAGATAGCGGGGGGTAGCACAGATACGCAGTATTTT. The chain couples TRBV7-7 to TRBJ2-3; 10 nucleotides align to TRBD2. Trimming removed 5 bases from V and 0 bases from J; junction bases left unmatched: 5. This CDR3 is built from 16 residues. Germline CDR1 is SSHAT and CDR2 is FNYEAQ (reference sequence). The variable domain in full, completed from reference TRBV7-7 and TRBJ2-3, reads GAGVSQSPRYKVTKRGQDVTLRCDPISSHATLYWYQQALGQGPEFLTYFNYEAQPDKSGLPSDRFSAERPEGSISTLTIQRTEQRDSAMYRCASSQIAGGSTDTQYFGPGTRLTVL.

This sequence joins TRBV19 and TRBJ1-5; perhaps TRBD1 as D (6 bases). V shed 1 base and J shed 0 bases, with 13 bases lying between them. Germline CDR1 reads LNHDA; CDR2 reads SQIVND (reference sequence). There are 17 residues in the CDR3. The DNA for the CDR3 is TGTGCCAGTAGTATAGTTACCGGACAGTATAGCAATCAGCCCCAGCATTTT. It encodes CASSIVTGQYSNQPQHF. The complete variable domain, with remaining parts taken from reference TRBV19 and TRBJ1-5, reads DGGITQSPKYLFRKEGQNVTLSCEQNLNHDAMYWYRQDPGQGLRLIYYSQIVNDFQKGDIAEGYSVSREKKESFPLTVTSAQKNPTAFYLCASSIVTGQYSNQPQHFGDGTRLSIL.

The V call is TRBV4-2, the J call TRBJ1-2; 7 bases fit TRBD1. Germline CDR1 reads LGHNA; CDR2 reads YNFKEQ. This CDR3 contains 15 residues. J gave up 8 bases and V 4 bases, and 13 bases lay outside the gene matches. CDR3 coding DNA: TGTGCCAGCAGCCGCGGAGACACCCGACAGGGAGGCTACACCTTC. Protein: CASSRGDTRQGGYTF.

The CDR3: CASSLSEGPQPQHF. The CDR3 region has the DNA TGCGCCAGCAGCTTGAGCGAGGGGCCTCAGCCCCAGCATTTT. The chain joins TRBV5-1 to TRBJ1-5; a possible D gene is TRBD1 (5 bases). V lost 1 base and J 6 bases, leaving 11 bases between the germline ends. Germline V gene sequence: CDR1 SGHRS, CDR2 YFSETQ. The CDR3 consists of 14 residues.

This clonotype was seen a handful of times. The chain carries TRBV5-1 and TRBJ1-1; a possible D gene is TRBD1 (5 bases). V shed 0 bases and J shed 1 base, with 10 bases lying between them. The germline CDR1 and CDR2 sequences are SGHRS and YFSETQ. This CDR3 is built from 15 residues. In DNA form, the CDR3 reads TGCGCCAGCAGCTTGGTTCACGGGGCGAACACTGAAGCTTTCTTT. As protein: CASSLVHGANTEAFF.

This clonotype was picked up a small number of times. The chain uses TRBV5-1 and TRBJ2-1; D ambiguous. The CDR3 runs 15 residues. Germline lookup yields CDR1 SGHRS and CDR2 YFSETQ. V lost 2 bases, J lost 0 bases, and 9 bases lay in between. CDR3 amino acids: CASSLQLSSYNEQFF. The CDR3 coding sequence is TGCGCCAGCAGCTTACAATTGAGCTCCTACAATGAGCAGTTCTTC.

The J gene is TRBJ1-1, the V gene TRBV7-9; D is perhaps TRBD1 (6 bases). This CDR3 contains 18 residues. CDR1 and CDR2 (germline): SEHNR, FQNEAQ (reference sequence). V shed 2 bases and J shed 10 bases, with 29 bases lying between them. The CDR3 loop reads CASSLTRGPGEFRIGAFF. CDR3 DNA sequence: TGTGCCAGCAGCTTAACCCGGGGGCCGGGAGAGTTTCGAATCGGAGCTTTCTTT.

This clonotype was counted between two and nine times. This chain uses TRBV18 with TRBJ1-2; 7 bases agree with TRBD1. Germline trimming cut 2 bases from V and 4 bases from J; bases unmatched to any gene: 7. Germline assignment: CDR1 KGHSH and CDR2 LQKENI. The CDR3 consists of 15 residues. The CDR3 spells CASSPSGQEGYGYTF. In DNA form, the CDR3 reads TGTGCCAGCTCACCATCAGGACAGGAAGGCTATGGCTACACCTTC.

The DNA of the CDR3 is TGTGCCAGCAGCCAGTTAGGACTCACCACCGGGGAGCTGTTTTTT. Translation gives CASSQLGLTTGELFF. This chain links TRBV5-5 with TRBJ2-2; maybe TRBD2 (5 bases). From germline, CDR1 is SGHKS and CDR2 YYEKEE (reference sequence). Trimming removed 4 bases at V and 4 bases at J, with 14 bases between. This CDR3 is 15 amino acids long.

This chain uses TRBV9 with TRBJ2-2; D might be TRBD1 or TRBD2, each matching 5 bases. The CDR3 contains 16 residues. Germline V lookup: CDR1 SGDLS, CDR2 YYNGEE. The ends were cut back, 0 bases at V and 4 bases at J, with 13 bases in the middle. The CDR3 loop reads CASSVGPGPSTGELFF. The CDR3 DNA follows: TGTGCCAGCAGCGTAGGCCCGGGGCCCTCCACCGGGGAGCTGTTTTTT.

The chain has TRBV11-1 and TRBJ2-1; 9 nucleotides line up with TRBD2. Germline V CDR1 and CDR2: SGHAT, FQDESV (reference sequence). CDR3 length equals 17 residues. Trimming at V came to 4 bases and at J to 9 bases, leaving 16 bases not matched to a gene. CDR3 bases: TGTGCCAGCAGCTCCTACCCGGGACTAGCTATTCACGTTGAGCAGTTCTTC. Translating it yields CASSSYPGLAIHVEQFF. Based on the CDR3 plus reference TRBV11-1 and TRBJ2-1, the full variable domain is EAEVAQSPRYKITEKSQAVAFWCDPISGHATLYWYRQILGQGPELLVQFQDESVVDDSQLPKDRFSAERLKGVDSTLKIQPAELGDSAMYLCASSSYPGLAIHVEQFFGPGTRLTVL.

This clonotype has a count of ten or more. This chain links TRBV10-3 with TRBJ1-2, with 7 positions matching TRBD1. The germline CDR1 and CDR2 sequences are ENHRY and SYGVKD. This CDR3 comprises 14 residues. With V trimmed by 2 bases and J by 11 bases, 11 bases remained unmatched. CDR3 loop: CAISEAGGPPDYTF. For the CDR3, the DNA is TGTGCCATCAGTGAGGCAGGGGGACCGCCGGATTACACCTTC.